The 16 T cell receptor beta chains below were found in one sample sequenced in a study of cytomegalovirus exposure and HLA in healthy donors. Primers: 60 Vbeta forward and 13 Jbeta reverse. Libraries were prepared by immunoSEQ multiplex PCR; TCRdb keeps only in-frame clonotypes and omits some of them. The repertoire includes about 120,000 clones, roughly three quarters of them detected once, and approximately 4.5% sits in the top ten. Sequenced sample: PBMCs. The receptor source for this set is a man aged 25 to 45 in good health and CMV-seropositive.

This chain uses TRBV5-1 with TRBJ2-1; 8 positions agree with TRBD2. From germline, CDR1 is SGHRS and CDR2 YFSETQ. The length of the CDR3 is 18 residues. Trimming removed 1 base from V and 2 bases from J; junction bases left unmatched: 11. The CDR3 nucleotides read TGCGCCAGCAGCTTGATACTAGCGGACGAGAACCCCTACAATGAGCAGTTCTTC. Translated, it gives CASSLILADENPYNEQFF.

The genes are TRBV9 and TRBJ2-3; 14 bases are a match to TRBD2. Trimming took 3 bases from V and 7 from J; bases not matched to a gene: 7. Germline CDR1 SGDLS, CDR2 YYNGEE. The CDR3 is made up of 16 amino acids. The CDR3 sequence: CASSAGTSGSGNTQYF. The CDR3 DNA is TGTGCCAGCAGCGCCGGGACTAGCGGGAGTGGGAATACGCAGTATTTT.

There are a few counts of this clone. V and J are TRBV19 and TRBJ1-1; a possible D gene is TRBD1 (6 bases). The CDR3 runs 17 residues. The V end was cut by 6 bases, the J end by 1 base, with 21 bases between. Germline V CDR1 and CDR2: LNHDA, SQIVND (reference sequence). CDR3 sequence (DNA): TGTGCCAGTAGGCCAAGGAGGTGGGACATATCGAACACTGAAGCTTTCTTT. It specifies CASRPRRWDISNTEAFF.

V gene TRBV9 combines with J gene TRBJ2-3; TRBD2 matches at 8 bases. The CDR3 runs 15 residues. Germline V gene data show CDR1 as SGDLS and CDR2 as YYNGEE. The V segment lost 3 bases and the J segment 4 bases; nucleotides outside the gene matches: 7. CDR3 nucleotides: TGTGCCAGCAGCGCCGGGACTAGTGTGTCAGATACGCAGTATTTT. It codes for CASSAGTSVSDTQYF.

The V and J genes are TRBV9 and TRBJ1-2; 8 bases are a match to TRBD1. Trimming removed 1 base from V and 0 bases from J; junction bases left unmatched: 8. This CDR3 is 17 amino acids long. The germline V gene has CDR1 SGDLS and CDR2 YYNGEE. The CDR3 loop is CASSVWDRPFSNYGYTF. CDR3 nucleotides: TGTGCCAGCAGCGTATGGGACAGGCCCTTCTCTAACTATGGCTACACCTTC. Looking up the rest from reference TRBV9 and TRBJ1-2 gives the full variable domain: DSGVTQTPKHLITATGQRVTLRCSPRSGDLSVYWYQQSLDQGLQFLIQYYNGEERAKGNILERFSAQQFPDLHSELNLSSLELGDSALYFCASSVWDRPFSNYGYTFGSGTRLTVV.

This sequence joins TRBV18 and TRBJ1-1, with D possibly matching TRBD1 (6 bases). This CDR3 region has 14 residues. CDR1 is KGHSH, CDR2 LQKENI, per germline. Trimming cost V 6 bases and J 0 bases, with 11 bases left between them. The CDR3: CASSLDRLNTEAFF. The CDR3 DNA reads as TGTGCCAGCTCCCTGGACAGACTGAACACTGAAGCTTTCTTT.

The CDR3 protein is CASSAIGLAGHNEQFF. CDR3 DNA: TGTGCCAGCAGCGCTATTGGACTAGCGGGACACAATGAGCAGTTCTTC. The rearrangement joins TRBV9 to TRBJ2-1, with TRBD2 matching over 12 bases. Per germline, CDR1 SGDLS and CDR2 YYNGEE. Trimming removed 3 bases from V and 5 bases from J; junction bases left unmatched: 6. This CDR3 comprises 16 residues.

This clone was counted a single time. This chain links TRBV18 with TRBJ2-3; maybe TRBD2 (6 bases). The CDR3 totals 14 residues. V lost 2 bases, J lost 3 bases, and 9 bases lay in between. CDR1 and CDR2 (germline): KGHSH, LQKENI. This CDR3 is CASSPGGVTDTQYF. The CDR3 DNA reads as TGTGCCAGCTCACCAGGAGGGGTAACAGATACGCAGTATTTT. The full variable domain, in which reference TRBV18 and TRBJ2-3 provide the parts outside the CDR3, is NAGVMQNPRHLVRRRGQEARLRCSPMKGHSHVYWYRQLPEEGLKFMVYLQKENIIDESGMPKERFSAEFPKEGPSILRIQQVVRGDSAAYFCASSPGGVTDTQYFGPGTRLTVL.

The chain has TRBV27 and TRBJ1-1; D perhaps matches TRBD1 (6 bases). In germline, CDR1 is MNHEY, CDR2 SMNVEV (reference sequence). This CDR3 region has 16 residues. V dropped 9 bases and J dropped 4 bases, with 24 bases sitting between them. For the CDR3, the DNA is TGTGCCAGTCTATCCGGGACAACCAAAGGGAGCACTGAAGCTTTCTTT. Translated: CASLSGTTKGSTEAFF.

The chain combines TRBV27 with TRBJ2-7; 8 positions agree with TRBD2. CDR1 is MNHEY, CDR2 SMNVEV, per germline (reference sequence). This CDR3 contains 13 residues. Trimming took 2 bases from V and 7 from J; bases not matched to a gene: 4. This chain's CDR3 is CASSLIRGGEQYF. The CDR3 coding sequence is TGTGCCAGCAGTTTAATCCGGGGGGGTGAGCAGTACTTC.

The chain carries TRBV10-3 and TRBJ1-2; 7 bases line up with TRBD1. The CDR3 consists of 13 residues. Germline trimming cut 2 bases from V and 7 bases from J; bases unmatched to any gene: 4. CDR1 and CDR2 (germline): ENHRY, SYGVKD. CDR3 nucleotide sequence: TGTGCCATCAGTGAGGACAGGGTAACTGGCTACACCTTC. It specifies CAISEDRVTGYTF.

The genes are TRBV5-3 and TRBJ2-1, with D tentatively TRBD2 (6 bases). TRBV5-3 is flagged as an ORF with uncertain function. The CDR3 sequence is 17 residues long. Trimming cost V 4 bases and J 0 bases, with 17 bases left between them. The CDR3 spells CARSIISGRYSYNEQFF. DNA of the CDR3: TGTGCCAGAAGCATCATTAGCGGCCGATACTCCTACAATGAGCAGTTCTTC.

This clone was seen a handful of times. V usage is TRBV5-1 and J usage is TRBJ1-5; TRBD1 aligns across 9 bases. The germline gives CDR1 SGHRS, CDR2 YFSETQ. The CDR3 extends over 19 amino acids. The V segment lost 5 bases and the J segment 1 base; nucleotides outside the gene matches: 16. This CDR3 reads CASRFLNRGHTWSNQPQHF. DNA for the CDR3: TGCGCCAGCAGATTCCTTAACAGGGGGCATACTTGGAGCAATCAGCCCCAGCATTTT.

In its sample, this clone was seen many times. The chain is built from TRBV2 and TRBJ1-6, with D uncertain. The germline V gene has CDR1 SNHLY and CDR2 FYNNEI. The CDR3 covers 11 residues. V lost 7 bases and J 11 bases, leaving 9 bases between the germline ends. This CDR3 reads CASTADTPLHF. The CDR3 DNA is TGTGCCAGCACGGCGGATACACCCCTCCACTTT.

The chain employs TRBV18 and TRBJ1-1; D gene ambiguous. The CDR3 runs to 13 residues. Germline CDR1 reads KGHSH; CDR2 reads LQKENI. V was clipped by 1 base and J by 8 bases, with 11 bases between them. The CDR3 coding sequence is TGTGCCAGCTCACCACAGGGAGAGCAAGAAGCTTTCTTT. It is translated as CASSPQGEQEAFF.

As concerns this clone: This same CDR3 is encoded by further DNA sequences in the sample. The rearrangement links TRBV6-4 to TRBJ1-5; D is unclear. There are 15 residues in the CDR3. The V gene's germline CDR1 is MRHNA and CDR2 SNTAGT. With 3 bases removed from V and 0 bases from J, the gap between germline ends came to 9 bases. Written as DNA, the CDR3 is TGTGCCAGCAGTGAGACCGGGGATAGCAATCAGCCCCAGCATTTT. Protein sequence: CASSETGDSNQPQHF.